This T cell receptor (beta chain) was found in a study of CD8+CD57+ T cells in acquired aplastic anemia. Overall study context: An average of approximately 3.4 ug of DNA was obtained from sorted CD4+ and CD8+ cells. Points from the study as a whole: Patients and controls shared 25 to 30 CD8+ CDR3 sequences, which appeared highly expressed in patients and within their immunodominant clones.

Sequencing involved patients with CD8+CD57+ cell expansion previously shown by flow cytometry. Every patient presented with severe acquired aplastic anemia. Sampling of blood occurred while the patients had still received no therapy. About this clonotype itself: Its antigen is currently unknown.

Genomic DNA acted as the template from which TCR beta VDJ combination and CDR3 sequence profiling were carried out. MiXCR, applied by TCRdb to the reads, yields one record per CDR3 protein. The sample lists about 180,000 distinct CDR3 sequences; 48% were seen once. Unmatched junction bases numbered 5, after V lost 5 bases and J lost 0 bases. Germline lookup yields CDR1 SNHLY and CDR2 FYNNEI. CDR3 length equals 15 residues. Material: sorted CD4+, CD8+, or CD8+CD57+ T cells (not recorded which) from PBMCs. The chain recombines TRBV2 with TRBJ1-1, with 8 bases identical to TRBD1. The receptor comes from a human donor with aplastic anemia. The CDR3 spells CASSPGQVMNTEAFF. CDR3 bases: TGTGCCAGCAGTCCGGGACAGGTAATGAACACTGAAGCTTTCTTT.